The T cell receptor (beta chain) under discussion was sequenced for a study of T cells after yellow fever vaccination. Study details: Low-cell-number fractions underwent preparation using SMART-Seq v4 Ultra Low Input.

MiXCR, run by TCRdb on the 5' RACE reads, gives a single entry per CDR3 protein. Of some 300,000 distinct CDR3 sequences listed, approximately 10% are singletons. Germline V gene sequence: CDR1 SQVTM, CDR2 ANQGSEA. The CDR3 sequence is 15 residues long. Trimming removed 6 bases from V and 2 bases from J; junction bases left unmatched: 11. This clonotype occurred a few times. Its antigen is undetermined. General study results and limits: The appearance of a small share of clonotypes in both CD4 and CD8 compartments was observed.

The sequence was collected from a young man who received the YFV17D yellow fever vaccine. The chain recombines TRBV29-1 with TRBJ2-5; TRBD2 matches at 8 bases. The sequences come from CD4+ T cells sorted from PBMCs, collected 5 days after the yellow fever booster vaccination. The CDR3 region has the DNA TGCAGCGTCGCTAGGAGAGTAGCGGGGCAAGAGACCCAGTACTTC. As protein: CSVARRVAGQETQYF.